One and the same sample provided the 10 T cell receptor beta chains below, sequenced in a study of blood T cell repertoires in COVID-19. Data came from immunoSEQ multiplex PCR; TCRdb stores just in-frame clones and leaves some out. The repertoire holds around 220,000 clones, around 87% seen once, with 9.5% to 13% in the top ten. Sequenced sample: peripheral blood. All receptors come from a woman aged 45-59 years with COVID-19, enrolled during active disease.

The CDR3 sequence is CATSRDYNTGELFF. CDR3 bases: TGTGCGACCAGCAGGGACTACAACACCGGGGAGCTGTTTTTT. V usage is TRBV5-4 and J usage is TRBJ2-2, with 7 bases that match TRBD2. Looked up from germline, CDR1 is SGHNT and CDR2 is YYREEE (reference sequence). This CDR3 region has 14 residues.

A word on this clone: The junction and the germline gene differ at one end; a read error may be behind it. The chain couples TRBV19 to TRBJ1-1; D gene ambiguous. Germline CDR1 reads LNHDA; CDR2 reads SQIVND (reference sequence). The CDR3 consists of 13 residues. The CDR3 here is CASTLMGGTQAFF. The CDR3 DNA reads TGTGCCAGTACCCTCATGGGAGGCACTCAAGCTTTCTTT.

The J gene is TRBJ1-5, the V gene TRBV6-5, with D unclear. The CDR3 is 15 amino acids. The germline CDR1 and CDR2 sequences are MNHEY and SVGAGI. Trimming left V 7 bases short and J 3 bases short, with 16 bases between. The CDR3 bases are TGTGCCAGCATATTATTAACCGGGGTCAATCAGCCCCAGCATTTT. As protein: CASILLTGVNQPQHF.

J is TRBJ2-7 and V is TRBV18, with D tentatively TRBD1 (6 bases). Germline-derived CDR1 and CDR2 are KGHSH and LQKENI. V was clipped by 3 bases and J by 2 bases, with 8 bases between them. The CDR3 length is 13 residues. CDR3 amino acids: CASSPGAAYEQYV. CDR3 nucleotides: TGTGCCAGCTCACCGGGGGCCGCCTACGAGCAGTACGTC.

V is TRBV11-2 and J is TRBJ2-3, with D possibly matching TRBD2 (7 bases). This CDR3 has 16 residues. Trimming took 1 base from V and 3 from J, leaving 14 bases between them. CDR1 and CDR2 (germline): SGHAT, FQNNGV. The DNA for the CDR3 is TGTGCCAGCAGCTTAGGCCCCGGGGGGCCTACAGATACGCAGTATTTT. Its translation is CASSLGPGGPTDTQYF.

J is TRBJ1-2 and V is TRBV2; no clear D. Germline CDR1 SNHLY, CDR2 FYNNEI. The CDR3 is made up of 14 amino acids. Trimming shortened V by 5 bases and J by 2 bases, and 12 bases separated the two germline ends. CDR3 in amino acids: CASSYIQANYGYTF. The DNA of the CDR3 is TGTGCCAGCAGTTATATTCAGGCGAACTATGGCTACACCTTC.

The chain has TRBV25-1 and TRBJ2-1; a possible D gene is TRBD1 (6 bases). CDR1 MGHDK and CDR2 SYGVNS come from the germline V gene. CDR3 length equals 15 residues. V lost 7 bases, J lost 1 base, and 14 bases lay in between. The CDR3 DNA reads as TGTGCCAGCACCCGACAGGTCGGGTCCTACAATGAGCAGTTCTTC. Translation: CASTRQVGSYNEQFF.

The genes are TRBV9 and TRBJ1-3; D remains ambiguous. CDR1 is SGDLS and CDR2 is YYNGEE in the germline V gene. The CDR3 sequence is 13 residues long. Trimming stripped 3 bases from V and 5 bases from J, with 9 bases between. Here the CDR3 DNA reads TGTGCCAGCAGCGCCACACCCAGAAACACCATATATTTT. Protein: CASSATPRNTIYF. Based on the CDR3 plus reference TRBV9 and TRBJ1-3, the full variable domain is DSGVTQTPKHLITATGQRVTLRCSPRSGDLSVYWYQQSLDQGLQFLIQYYNGEERAKGNILERFSAQQFPDLHSELNLSSLELGDSALYFCASSATPRNTIYFGEGSWLTVV.

This rearrangement joins TRBV5-5 to TRBJ1-5; D is unclear. The CDR3 runs 15 residues. V lost 6 bases and J 7 bases, leaving 20 bases between the germline ends. Germline V gives CDR1 SGHKS, CDR2 YYEKEE (reference sequence). The CDR3 nucleotides are TGTGCCAGCACCCTCGTACTAGGGAAGGTACAGCCCCAGCATTTT. Its protein product is CASTLVLGKVQPQHF.

The CDR3 reads CASSLEGLAGSLAKNIQYF. CDR3 coding DNA: TGTGCCAGCAGCTTAGAGGGACTAGCGGGGTCCCTAGCCAAAAACATTCAGTACTTC. The chain carries TRBV7-2 and TRBJ2-4; 13 nucleotides align to TRBD2. After removal of 1 base from V and 0 bases from J, the junction contained 6 bases not matched to a gene. This CDR3 contains 19 residues. Germline CDR1 reads SGHTA; CDR2 reads FQGNSA.